This TCR beta chain was found in a study of T-cell reconstitution after alpha-beta-depleted transplantation in children. The sample holds many counts of this clonotype. The antigen remains undetermined. Unique molecular identifiers tagged the TCRbeta library. TCRdb fed the PCR reads into MiXCR, producing one record per CDR3 protein. The repertoire has 480,000 or so distinct CDR3 sequences, approximately 10% of them found once; the top ten carry 2% to 2.5%. Broader study findings: The authors attributed T-cell counts and diversity one year after transplant mostly to newly produced T cells. Recipient T cells and thymic progenitors that survived were the source of the high TCRbeta diversity seen at day 60 in some patients. Alpha-beta T cells present about two months after transplant were reported to originate from several hundred expanded graft clones.

The sample in question was PBMCs, obtained before TCRalphabeta/CD19-depleted stem cell transplant. The origin of this receptor is a child aged 2-15 years with inherited bone marrow failure, due to receive a stem cell transplant.

CDR3: CASSGGLAGGGVSYNEQFF. The CDR3, as DNA: TGTGCCAGCAGCGGGGGACTAGCGGGAGGGGGCGTCTCCTACAATGAGCAGTTCTTC. The chain combines TRBV13 with TRBJ2-1, with 16 bases fitting TRBD2. Germline-derived CDR1 and CDR2 are PRHDT and FYEKMQ (reference sequence). The CDR3 runs 19 residues. J lost 0 bases, V lost 5 bases, and 7 bases had no gene match.